Here is one T cell receptor beta chain with its context. The data originate from a study of multiple sclerosis patients with progressive multifocal leukoencephalopathy. The CDR3 has 12 residues. Per germline, CDR1 GTSNPN and CDR2 SVGIG (reference sequence). The V segment lost 8 bases and the J segment 4 bases; nucleotides outside the gene matches: 6. Time point given: before natalizumab initiation. Some clones are missing from TCRdb's copy, which holds only in-frame ones; the method was immunoSEQ multiplex PCR. The profile shows under 40,000 clones, about 91% of them singletons. This chain uses TRBV30 with TRBJ1-2, with 8 bases that match TRBD1. The sequence derives from a human donor with multiple sclerosis. Sequenced sample: PBMCs. CDR3 sequence: CARDRRGYGYTF. DNA of the CDR3: TGTGCCCGGGACAGGCGGGGCTATGGCTACACCTTC.